This TCR beta chain was sequenced for a study of Graves' ophthalmopathy and Graves' hyperthyroidism (dated 2018 in TCRdb). With regard to the full study: Peripheral blood samples were taken at the time of initial diagnosis, before any treatment was given. To tell Graves' ophthalmopathy apart from Graves' hyperthyroidism, and to predict which patients would progress to ophthalmopathy, the study relied on TCR beta repertoire signatures. In total, under 150 blood samples were TCR-sequenced: 43 ophthalmopathy, approximately 75 hyperthyroidism and roughly 17 hyperthyroidism-to-ophthalmopathy patients. To explore V-J signatures distinguishing ophthalmopathy from hyperthyroidism, a discovery set of more than 95 patients (about 44 ophthalmopathy, some 57 stable hyperthyroidism) was enrolled. The independent validation cohort included about 20 hyperthyroidism patients plus 17 patients who later progressed from hyperthyroidism to ophthalmopathy. In roughly 6 hyperthyroidism patients, T-cell repertoires of thyroid tissue and blood were compared. Following sampling, methimazole starting at 30 mg daily was administered to hyperthyroidism patients, and high-dose intravenous methylprednisolone was administered to ophthalmopathy patients. The approximately 100 discovery patients were divided at random into training and test sets in a 7:3 ratio. The investigation overall reported the following: Most expanded thyroid clonotypes with a frequency above 0.001 also appeared in blood, which suggests that blood repertoires may reflect the immune response in the thyroid. The 13-signature model separated ophthalmopathy from stable hyperthyroidism with over 85% sensitivity and about 81% specificity in cross-validation, and 80%/75% in the test set. In validation, the model predicted ophthalmopathy progression with over 60% sensitivity and less than 80% specificity; roughly eleven predicted patients were CT-confirmed with GO in a median of approximately six months. Sample size was not statistically predetermined, and group allocation was not concealed from the investigators.

For repertoire sequencing, the TCR beta CDR3 regions were amplified from RNA transcripts. A first-round RT-PCR used HTBI primers with the Qiagen OneStep RT-PCR kit, followed by a second-round multiplex PCR, size selection and purification. The libraries underwent paired-end sequencing with 100 bp reads on an Illumina HiSeq2000. In the original analysis: SOAPnuke was used to process the reads, removing any read that contained adapters or uncalled bases, had a mean Phred below 15, or lacked an exact match to the constant primer or identifier. High-quality paired reads were merged with COPE v1.2.5. Each unique nucleotide sequence was treated as a clonotype, and MiTCR v1.1 was used to align the clonotypes to the IMGT TRB V, D and J references. The analysis was limited to V-J combinations with a frequency above 0.0001, which together covered 99.2% of the repertoires. For each V-J combination, a TCR clonal expansion and chaos score was defined as F50 clonal expansion divided by the chaos observed in the TCRdist matrix. Welch's t-statistics and random forest were used to reduce the features to 10 to 15 V-J combinations, which were then used as input to a naive Bayes classifier. The similarity between thyroid and blood repertoires was quantified using the Morisita-Horn index. TCRdb redid the processing of the public reads, applying fastp at Q25 and MiXCR, and retained in-frame beta chains. Every distinct CDR3 protein forms one entry, paired with its most common genes and DNA. The V and J calls come from TCRdb's annotation, not from the publication. Counted in this sample were around 400,000 distinct CDR3 sequences; approximately 16% of them appeared once. The ten most abundant clones make up about 1.4% of the sample.

The junction carries 14 bases between V and J, which are trimmed by 2 bases and 4 bases respectively. CDR3 length: 15 amino acids, cysteine to phenylalanine. CDR3 DNA is the only sequence kept; it has 45 bases, read in frame from the first base. The CDR1 and CDR2 encoded by the germline V gene are MNHEY and SVGAGI. This clonotype was counted between two and nine times. Its antigen is unknown. Base quality data are lacking; no much larger clone is found one base away. Ophthalmopathy patients had moderately to severely active disease, Clinical Activity Score of at least 3, NOSPECS grade of at least 4, and disease duration under 3 months. Anyone with other autoimmune diseases, uncontrolled infections, pregnancy or lactation was excluded from the study. Clinical symptoms, serum thyroxine, TRAb, thyroid ultrasound and orbital computed tomography were used for diagnosis. Using Ficoll-Paque density gradient centrifugation, PBMCs were isolated from about 9.4 ml of fresh peripheral blood. Total RNA was extracted with Trizol reagent and quality-checked on an Agilent 2100 Bioanalyzer.

The receptor was isolated from a young woman with Graves' ophthalmopathy. Donor details come from another sample of the same person, matched by shared clones. The specimen was peripheral blood. The receptor chain draws on TRBV6-5 and TRBJ1-1, and possibly TRBD1, on 5 matching bases. The DNA sequence is TGTGCCAGCAGTTACGGGGGGGGTGGACGCACTGAAGCTTTCTTT. The translation is CASSYGGGGRTEAFF.